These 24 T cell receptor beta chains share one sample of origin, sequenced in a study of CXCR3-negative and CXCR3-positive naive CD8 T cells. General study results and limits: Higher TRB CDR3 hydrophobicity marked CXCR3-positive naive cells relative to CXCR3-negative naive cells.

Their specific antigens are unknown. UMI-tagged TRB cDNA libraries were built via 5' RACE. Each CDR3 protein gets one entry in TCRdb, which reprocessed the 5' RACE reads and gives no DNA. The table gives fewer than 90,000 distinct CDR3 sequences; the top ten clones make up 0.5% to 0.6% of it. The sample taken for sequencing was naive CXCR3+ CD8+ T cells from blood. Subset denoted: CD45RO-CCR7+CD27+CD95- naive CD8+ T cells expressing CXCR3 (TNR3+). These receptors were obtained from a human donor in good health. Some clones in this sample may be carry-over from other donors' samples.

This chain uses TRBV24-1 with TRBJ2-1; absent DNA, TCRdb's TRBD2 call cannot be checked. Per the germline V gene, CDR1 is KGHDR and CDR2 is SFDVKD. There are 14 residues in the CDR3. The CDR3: CATSELADYNEQFF.

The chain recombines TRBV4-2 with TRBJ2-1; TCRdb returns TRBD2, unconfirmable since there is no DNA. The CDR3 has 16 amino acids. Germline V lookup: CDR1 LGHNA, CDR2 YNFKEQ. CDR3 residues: CASSQVSAGGVNEQFF.

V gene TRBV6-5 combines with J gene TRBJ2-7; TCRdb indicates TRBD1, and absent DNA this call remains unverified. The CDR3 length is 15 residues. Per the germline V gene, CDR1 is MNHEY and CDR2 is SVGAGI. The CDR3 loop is CASSTPDRVSYEQYF.

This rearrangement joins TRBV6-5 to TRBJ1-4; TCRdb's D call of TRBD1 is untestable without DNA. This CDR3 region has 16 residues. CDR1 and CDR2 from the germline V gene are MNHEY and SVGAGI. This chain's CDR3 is CASSYSGGSLQEKLFF.

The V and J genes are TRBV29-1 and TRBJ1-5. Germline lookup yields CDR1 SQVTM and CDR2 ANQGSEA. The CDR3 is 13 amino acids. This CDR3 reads CSASDGSNQPQHF.

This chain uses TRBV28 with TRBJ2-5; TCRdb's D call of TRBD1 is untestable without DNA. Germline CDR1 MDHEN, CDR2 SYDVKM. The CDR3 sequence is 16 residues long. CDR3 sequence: CASSFNPSAGSETQYF.

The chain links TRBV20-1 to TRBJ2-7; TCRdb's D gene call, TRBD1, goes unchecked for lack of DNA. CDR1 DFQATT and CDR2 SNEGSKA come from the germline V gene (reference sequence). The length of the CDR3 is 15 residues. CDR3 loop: CSARDLGGGPYEQYF.

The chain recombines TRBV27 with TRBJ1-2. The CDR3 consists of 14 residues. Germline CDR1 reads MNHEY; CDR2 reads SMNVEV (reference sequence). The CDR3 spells CASSLRQADYGYTF.

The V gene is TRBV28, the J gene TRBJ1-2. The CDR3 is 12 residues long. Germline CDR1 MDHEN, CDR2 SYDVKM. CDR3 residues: CASGSGPYGYTF.

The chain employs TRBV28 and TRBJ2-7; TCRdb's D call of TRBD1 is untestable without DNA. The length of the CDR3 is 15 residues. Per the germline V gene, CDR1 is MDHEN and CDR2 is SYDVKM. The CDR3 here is CASSPILTGIYEQYF.

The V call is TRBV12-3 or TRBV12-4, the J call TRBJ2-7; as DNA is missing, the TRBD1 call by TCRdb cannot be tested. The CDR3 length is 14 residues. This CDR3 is CASSLEGARDEQYF.

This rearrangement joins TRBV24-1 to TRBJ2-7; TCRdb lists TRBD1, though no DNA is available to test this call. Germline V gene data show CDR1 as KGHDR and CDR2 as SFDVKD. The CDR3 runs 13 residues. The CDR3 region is CATSDTGGGEQYF.

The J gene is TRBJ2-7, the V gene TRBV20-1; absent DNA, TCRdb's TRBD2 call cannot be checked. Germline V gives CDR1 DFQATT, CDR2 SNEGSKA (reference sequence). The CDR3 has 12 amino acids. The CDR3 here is CNKTSDAYEQYF.

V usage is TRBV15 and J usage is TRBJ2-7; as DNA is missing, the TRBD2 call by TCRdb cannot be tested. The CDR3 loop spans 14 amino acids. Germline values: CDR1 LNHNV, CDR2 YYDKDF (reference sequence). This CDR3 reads CATSSSGGPYEQYF.

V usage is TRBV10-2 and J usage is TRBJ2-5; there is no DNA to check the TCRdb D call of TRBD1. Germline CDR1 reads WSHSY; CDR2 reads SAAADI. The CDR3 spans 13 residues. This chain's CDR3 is CASTGQNQETQYF.

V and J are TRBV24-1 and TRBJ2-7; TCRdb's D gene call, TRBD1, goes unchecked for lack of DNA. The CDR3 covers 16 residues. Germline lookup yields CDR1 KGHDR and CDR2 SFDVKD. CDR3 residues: CATSDSGQSAVYEQYF.

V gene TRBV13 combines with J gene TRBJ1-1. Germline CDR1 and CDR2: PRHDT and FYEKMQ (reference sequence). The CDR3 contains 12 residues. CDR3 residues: CASSTRRPEAFF.

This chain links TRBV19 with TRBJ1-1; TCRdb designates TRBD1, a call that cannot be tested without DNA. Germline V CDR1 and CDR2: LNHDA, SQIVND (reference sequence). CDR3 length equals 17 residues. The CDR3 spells CASSIVGQVLMNTEAFF.

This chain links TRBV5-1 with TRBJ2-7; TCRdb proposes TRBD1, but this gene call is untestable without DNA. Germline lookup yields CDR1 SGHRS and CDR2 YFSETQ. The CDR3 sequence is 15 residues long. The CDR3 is CASTLGEWDNYEQYF.

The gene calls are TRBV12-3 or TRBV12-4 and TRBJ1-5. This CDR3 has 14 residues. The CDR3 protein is CASSSGYSNQPQHF.

The CDR3 sequence is CASSSEGGPSDTQYF. The rearrangement uses TRBV11-3 and TRBJ2-3; the TCRdb D gene call, TRBD1, has no DNA to confirm it. Germline CDR1 is SGHNT and CDR2 is YENEEA. This CDR3 is built from 15 residues.

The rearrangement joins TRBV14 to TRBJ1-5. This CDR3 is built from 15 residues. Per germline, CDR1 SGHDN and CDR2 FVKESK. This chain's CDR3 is CASSPLPGLNQPQHF.

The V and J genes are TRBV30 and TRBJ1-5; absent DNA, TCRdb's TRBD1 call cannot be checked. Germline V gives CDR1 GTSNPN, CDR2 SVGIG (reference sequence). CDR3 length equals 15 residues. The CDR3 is CAWSVVGHSGQPQHF. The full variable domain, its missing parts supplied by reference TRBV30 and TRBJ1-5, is SQTIHQWPATLVQPVGSPLSLECTVEGTSNPNLYWYRQAAGRGLQLLFYSVGIGQISSEVPQNLSASRPQDRQFILSSKKLLLSDSGFYLCAWSVVGHSGQPQHFGDGTRLSIL.

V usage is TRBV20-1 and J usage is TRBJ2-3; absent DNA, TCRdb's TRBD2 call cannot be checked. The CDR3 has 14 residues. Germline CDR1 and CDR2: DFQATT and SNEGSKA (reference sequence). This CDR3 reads CSARDGRLTDTQYF.